This T cell receptor (beta chain) was observed in a study of T cell responses to AZD1222 COVID-19 vaccine. The study's findings and limits: Dominant CD4 TCR responses targeted spike regions 160-218 and 743-854. Recipients of two AZD1222 doses showed rising Spike-specific TCR breadth and depth.

As to this clone: Its antigen is not identified.

The germline V gene has CDR1 LNHDA and CDR2 SQIVND (reference sequence). Germline trimming cut 6 bases from V and 5 bases from J; bases unmatched to any gene: 3. The CDR3 loop spans 13 amino acids. Libraries were prepared by immunoSEQ multiplex PCR; TCRdb keeps only in-frame clonotypes and omits some of them. The data show tens of thousands of clones, 84% seen once. The rearrangement links TRBV19 to TRBJ1-5; 8 nucleotides match TRBD1. The sequence was obtained from an adult in good health. The source material was peripheral blood, sampled on day 0 of AZD1222 vaccination. Here the CDR3 DNA reads TGTGCCAGTAGAGGACAGGGCCATCAGCCCCAGCATTTT. This codes for CASRGQGHQPQHF.